Shown below are 18 T cell receptor beta chains from a single sample sequenced in a study of control samples from healthy donors and cancer patients. The repertoire was sequenced with immunoSEQ multiplex PCR; TCRdb's copy has only in-frame clones and lacks some. Of around 190,000 clones in the sample, 90% to 95% are singletons; the top ten hold over 1.1%. The sequenced sample was blood. These receptors were obtained from a man under 40 in good health.

This clone appeared a single time. The chain has TRBV10-3 and TRBJ1-5; unclear D gene. Trimming stripped 0 bases from V and 7 bases from J, with 4 bases between. Germline V gives CDR1 ENHRY, CDR2 SYGVKD. This CDR3 is 12 amino acids long. CDR3 sequence: CAISESWQPQHF. The CDR3 coding sequence is TGTGCCATCAGTGAGTCGTGGCAGCCCCAGCATTTT.

This clone turned up a few times. V gene TRBV5-1 combines with J gene TRBJ2-7, with a weak D call TRBD1 (7 bases). V lost 4 bases to trimming and J lost 3 bases, with 11 bases between them. CDR1 is SGHRS and CDR2 is YFSETQ in the germline V gene. CDR3 length: 13 amino acids. CDR3: CASSPRDSYEQYF. CDR3 coding DNA: TGCGCCAGCAGCCCGCGGGACAGCTACGAGCAGTACTTC. Together with reference TRBV5-1 and TRBJ2-7, the CDR3 gives the full variable domain: KAGVTQTPRYLIKTRGQQVTLSCSPISGHRSVSWYQQTPGQGLQFLFEYFSETQRNKGNFPGRFSGRQFSNSRSEMNVSTLELGDSALYLCASSPRDSYEQYFGPGTRLTVT.

This clone has only a few counts. The chain is built from TRBV4-3 and TRBJ1-2, with D maybe TRBD1 (6 bases). V was trimmed by 1 base and J by 4 bases, leaving 13 bases between them. This CDR3 has 15 residues. The germline CDR1 and CDR2 sequences are LGHNA and YSLEER. The CDR3 nucleotides are TGCGCCAGCAGCCAAGTATTGGAGGGGGGCTATGGCTACACCTTC. It specifies CASSQVLEGGYGYTF.

The chain is built from TRBV4-3 and TRBJ1-2; 7 nucleotides match TRBD1. The CDR3 has 15 residues. Germline V gene sequence: CDR1 LGHNA, CDR2 YSLEER. V lost 7 bases to trimming and J lost 0 bases; unmatched junction nucleotides: 8. This chain's CDR3 is CASTTDRATNYGYTF. CDR3 coding DNA: TGCGCCAGCACCACCGACAGGGCTACTAACTATGGCTACACCTTC.

V and J are TRBV9 and TRBJ2-7; D is possibly TRBD1 (6 bases). This CDR3 is 16 amino acids long. The germline V and J ends were trimmed by 4 bases and 6 bases, with 23 bases remaining between them. Looked up from germline, CDR1 is SGDLS and CDR2 is YYNGEE. CDR3 nucleotide sequence: TGTGCCAGCAGCTCGAACCTCGCAGGTGGGGGCGGCGAGCAGTACTTC. Amino acid sequence: CASSSNLAGGGGEQYF.

CDR3 coding DNA: TGCGCCAGCAGCCACGACAGGGATAATAATTCACCCCTCCACTTT. Its protein is CASSHDRDNNSPLHF. The chain uses TRBV4-3 and TRBJ1-6; 7 bases line up with TRBD1. This CDR3 contains 15 residues. The germline V gene encodes CDR1 LGHNA and CDR2 YSLEER. With 3 bases clipped from V and 5 bases from J, the junction kept 4 bases outside the gene matches.

The chain couples TRBV6-5 to TRBJ2-3, with 8 bases lining up with TRBD2. J gave up 2 bases and V 6 bases, and 7 bases lay outside the gene matches. Per germline, CDR1 MNHEY and CDR2 SVGAGI. The CDR3 has 15 amino acids. The CDR3 loop reads CASRTGGPITDTQYF. DNA of the CDR3: TGTGCCAGCAGGACGGGGGGGCCAATCACAGATACGCAGTATTTT.

The rearrangement links TRBV9 to TRBJ1-3, with 12 bases lining up with TRBD1. The CDR3 extends over 17 amino acids. V dropped 4 bases and J dropped 7; count of bases not matched to a gene: 12. Germline V gives CDR1 SGDLS, CDR2 YYNGEE. CDR3 nucleotides: TGTGCCAGCAGCAGCCGGGACAGGGGGCTAGTCAGCAACACCATATATTTT. This sequence encodes CASSSRDRGLVSNTIYF.

The chain uses TRBV5-1 and TRBJ2-7; TRBD2 agrees at 11 bases. Germline-derived CDR1 and CDR2 are SGHRS and YFSETQ. This CDR3 is 14 amino acids long. With 4 bases clipped from V and 3 bases from J, the junction kept 3 bases outside the gene matches. The CDR3 sequence is CASSRGTSGYEQYF. The CDR3 DNA reads as TGCGCCAGCAGCCGGGGGACTAGCGGCTACGAGCAGTACTTC.

The genes are TRBV2 and TRBJ1-5; D is ambiguous. CDR1 is SNHLY, CDR2 FYNNEI, per germline. V dropped 4 bases and J dropped 12 bases, with 16 bases sitting between them. This CDR3 comprises 13 residues. CDR3 in DNA: TGTGCCAGCAGTGGGACCTCCATTGTTGACCAGCATTTT. It encodes CASSGTSIVDQHF.

This rearrangement joins TRBV15 to TRBJ1-1; D gene unclear. The CDR3 is 13 residues long. Germline CDR1 LNHNV, CDR2 YYDKDF (reference sequence). CDR3 amino acids: CATLVRLGTEAFF. DNA of the CDR3: TGTGCGACCCTCGTCCGGTTGGGCACTGAAGCTTTCTTT.

The genes are TRBV11-2 and TRBJ2-2; 11 bases are shared with TRBD2. The CDR3 has 18 amino acids. The trim removed 2 bases at V and 0 bases at J, leaving 5 bases unmatched. CDR1 and CDR2 from the germline V gene are SGHAT and FQNNGV. CDR3 protein: CASSLRLAGGSNTGELFF. CDR3 bases: TGTGCCAGCAGCTTAAGGCTAGCGGGGGGATCGAACACCGGGGAGCTGTTTTTT.

The genes are TRBV18 and TRBJ1-1, with D unresolved. In germline, CDR1 is KGHSH, CDR2 LQKENI. The V end lost 3 bases, the J end lost 1 base, and 9 bases lay between the germline ends. The CDR3 has 14 amino acids. The CDR3 loop reads CASSPRMGNTEAFF. CDR3 bases: TGTGCCAGCTCACCCCGAATGGGGAACACTGAAGCTTTCTTT.

The chain employs TRBV5-6 and TRBJ2-2; D call uncertain. Germline V gene data show CDR1 as SGHDT and CDR2 as YYEEEE. This CDR3 region has 14 residues. Trimming cost V 4 bases and J 5 bases, with 12 bases left between them. CDR3 nucleotides: TGTGCCAGCAGCCCGATCCTCGCGACCGGGGAGCTGTTTTTT. Translating it yields CASSPILATGELFF.

The rearrangement uses TRBV5-6 and TRBJ2-1; 7 nucleotides align to TRBD2. Germline loops: CDR1 SGHDT, CDR2 YYEEEE. The CDR3 length is 15 residues. Trimming took 3 bases from V and 4 from J; bases not matched to a gene: 7. The CDR3 nucleotides read TGTGCCAGCAGCTGGGGACTAAGGGGATACAATGAGCAGTTCTTC. Translated, it gives CASSWGLRGYNEQFF.

The V gene is TRBV2, the J gene TRBJ2-3; the match to TRBD2 covers 11 bases. V dropped 5 bases and J dropped 4; count of bases not matched to a gene: 11. Germline values: CDR1 SNHLY, CDR2 FYNNEI. This CDR3 is 17 amino acids long. For the CDR3, the DNA is TGTGCCAGCAGTAAAGGAATGACTAGCGGGGTAGCAGATACGCAGTATTTT. Protein sequence: CASSKGMTSGVADTQYF.

The chain is built from TRBV23-1 and TRBJ1-6; D uncertain. TRBV23-1 is marked as an open reading frame, function uncertain. V shed 6 bases and J shed 5 bases, with 14 bases lying between them. The CDR3 covers 15 residues. The CDR3 sequence is CASSDGRSDNSPLHF. The CDR3 region has the DNA TGCGCCAGCAGCGATGGCAGATCTGATAATTCACCCCTCCACTTT.

For the CDR3, the DNA is TGTGCCAGCAGCTTAGCCCAAACCGGGACTAGCGGGAGACAGTACTTC. It is translated as CASSLAQTGTSGRQYF. This chain connects TRBV11-2 to TRBJ2-7; 14 bases match TRBD2. CDR1 is SGHAT, CDR2 FQNNGV, per germline. This CDR3 contains 16 residues. Trimming cost V 1 base and J 10 bases; bases outside gene matches: 9.